This paragraph covers one T cell receptor (beta chain) sequence. This sample is drawn from a study of blood T cell repertoires in COVID-19. Trimming took off 0 bases at V and 0 bases at J, with 6 bases between the two ends. This CDR3 comprises 14 residues. Germline V CDR1 and CDR2: SGHRS, YFSETQ. Sequencing was performed with immunoSEQ multiplex PCR; in TCRdb, only in-frame clones are kept and a portion is missing. The sample contains about 320,000 clones, approximately 90% of which appear only once. The study assigned cohorts using participant-reported clinical history. The rearrangement uses TRBV5-1 and TRBJ1-2; D is uncertain. The sequenced sample consisted of PBMCs or T cells enriched from blood (not recorded which). The receptor comes from a woman between 18 and 30 years old who had recovered from COVID-19. This CDR3 reads CASSLGIANYGYTF. The CDR3 DNA sequence: TGCGCCAGCAGCTTGGGCATAGCTAACTATGGCTACACCTTC. Full variable domain (outside the CDR3, taken from reference TRBV5-1 and TRBJ1-2): KAGVTQTPRYLIKTRGQQVTLSCSPISGHRSVSWYQQTPGQGLQFLFEYFSETQRNKGNFPGRFSGRQFSNSRSEMNVSTLELGDSALYLCASSLGIANYGYTFGSGTRLTVV.